This TCR beta chain was identified during a study of T-cell reconstitution after alpha-beta-depleted transplantation in children. This clonotype was picked up a small number of times. Its antigen is unidentified. Preparing the TCRbeta library involved the use of unique molecular identifiers. TCRdb re-called the PCR reads through MiXCR, storing one row per CDR3 protein. Counted here are 800,000 to 1,000,000 distinct CDR3 sequences, roughly 29% occurring once; the ten biggest clones make up about 28%. The study's findings and limits: Several hundred rapidly expanded clones from non-depleted graft cells reportedly supplied alpha-beta T cells about two months post-transplant.

V was pared by 0 bases and J by 7 bases, with 14 bases between. Germline values: CDR1 SGHRS, CDR2 YFSETQ. The CDR3 consists of 15 residues. The chain links TRBV5-1 to TRBJ2-1; TRBD1 is a possible D gene (5 bases). This sample comprised PBMCs, mostly from graft donor cells, obtained 360 days after TCRalphabeta/CD19-depleted stem cell transplant. The clonotype originates from a boy in the first two years of life who had a stem cell transplant for SCID, so the T cells may come from the graft donor. The DNA of the CDR3 is TGCGCCAGCAGCTTGGAGGGGAAAGGTACGAATGAGCAGTTCTTC. This encodes CASSLEGKGTNEQFF.